The clone carrying this TCR beta chain was observed a few times. The data were obtained in a study of blood T cell repertoires in COVID-19. Sequencing was performed with immunoSEQ multiplex PCR; in TCRdb, only in-frame clones are kept and a portion is missing. The sample records hundreds of thousands of clones, 87% being singletons. CDR3 length equals 16 residues. Germline V lookup: CDR1 SGDLS, CDR2 YYNGEE. The V and J ends lost 4 bases and 8 bases respectively, with 19 bases between them. The sequenced sample consisted of PBMCs or T cells enriched from blood (not recorded which). The chain has TRBV9 and TRBJ1-6; the D is unclear. The receptor's source is a woman aged 18-29 years with acute COVID-19. The CDR3 nucleotides are TGTGCCAGCAGCTTCAGTGGAAGCCGGAGCGATTCACCCCTCCACTTT. Translated, it gives CASSFSGSRSDSPLHF.